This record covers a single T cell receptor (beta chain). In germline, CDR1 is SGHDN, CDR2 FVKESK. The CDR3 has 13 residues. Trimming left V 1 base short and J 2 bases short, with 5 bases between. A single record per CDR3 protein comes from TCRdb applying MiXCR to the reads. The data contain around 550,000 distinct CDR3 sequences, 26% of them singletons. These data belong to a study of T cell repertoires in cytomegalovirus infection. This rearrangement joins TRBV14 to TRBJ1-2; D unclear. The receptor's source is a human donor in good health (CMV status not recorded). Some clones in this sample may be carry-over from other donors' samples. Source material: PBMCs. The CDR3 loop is CASSQGNNYGYTF. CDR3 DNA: TGTGCCAGCAGCCAAGGAAACAACTATGGCTACACCTTC.